These T cell receptor beta chains were read from a single sample in a study of cytomegalovirus exposure and HLA in healthy donors. Using immunoSEQ multiplex PCR, the repertoire was profiled, and TCRdb retains in-frame clones only, with some absent. Counted here are roughly 200,000 clones, more than 70% occurring once; the ten biggest clones make up over 1.5%. The sequenced sample consisted of PBMCs. The receptors were gathered from a man aged 35 to 55 in good health and CMV-seropositive. CDR3s include the opening cysteine and the closing phenylalanine or tryptophan. The order of the fields is J gene, clone size, V gene, D gene, CDR3 protein, CDR3 DNA. The D gene is left open where the match is weak. Clone size is stated in some rows and not others, as once, few, many or a class when expanded.

j_gene: TRBJ2-1
abundance: -
v_gene: TRBV7-3
d_gene: TRBD2
CDR3aa: CASSLGTSGNEQFF
CDR3nt: TGTGCCAGCAGCTTAGGGACTAGCGGAAATGAGCAGTTCTTC

j_gene: TRBJ2-7
abundance: -
v_gene: TRBV7-9
d_gene: -
CDR3aa: CASSLVGLDYEQYF
CDR3nt: TGTGCCAGCAGCTTAGTGGGACTCGACTACGAGCAGTACTTC

j_gene: TRBJ2-1
abundance: -
v_gene: TRBV9
d_gene: TRBD1
CDR3aa: CASSAVLGTDIYNEQFF
CDR3nt: TGTGCCAGCAGCGCAGTTCTCGGGACAGATATCTACAATGAGCAGTTCTTC

j_gene: TRBJ2-7
abundance: -
v_gene: TRBV11-2
d_gene: TRBD2
CDR3aa: CASSLDLGLAGGMPGEQYF
CDR3nt: TGTGCCAGCAGCTTAGATCTCGGACTAGCGGGAGGGATGCCTGGCGAGCAGTACTTC

j_gene: TRBJ1-1
abundance: -
v_gene: TRBV27
d_gene: TRBD1
CDR3aa: CASSPGQGKAFF
CDR3nt: TGTGCCAGCAGTCCGGGACAGGGGAAAGCTTTCTTT

j_gene: TRBJ2-7
abundance: few
v_gene: TRBV2
d_gene: -
CDR3aa: CASSMALTAVYEQYF
CDR3nt: TGTGCCAGCAGTATGGCCTTGACAGCAGTGTACGAGCAGTACTTC

j_gene: TRBJ2-2
abundance: once
v_gene: TRBV7-2
d_gene: -
CDR3aa: CASSARGHANTGELFF
CDR3nt: TGTGCCAGCAGCGCGAGAGGGCACGCGAACACCGGGGAGCTGTTTTTT

j_gene: TRBJ1-6
abundance: few
v_gene: TRBV6-1
d_gene: TRBD1
CDR3aa: CASSRTGVGSPLHF
CDR3nt: TGTGCCAGCAGTCGGACAGGGGTCGGATCACCCCTCCACTTT

j_gene: TRBJ1-4
abundance: once
v_gene: TRBV5-1
d_gene: -
CDR3aa: CASSWQGPGNEKLFF
CDR3nt: TGCGCCAGCAGCTGGCAGGGGCCCGGTAATGAAAAACTGTTTTTT

j_gene: TRBJ1-3
abundance: -
v_gene: TRBV4-2
d_gene: -
CDR3aa: CASSPPPQDLSGNTIYF
CDR3nt: TGTGCCAGCAGCCCTCCCCCCCAGGATTTATCTGGAAACACCATATATTTT

j_gene: TRBJ2-7
abundance: -
v_gene: TRBV28
d_gene: TRBD2
CDR3aa: CASSFGLAGDEYF
CDR3nt: TGTGCCAGCAGTTTTGGACTAGCGGGAGATGAGTACTTC

j_gene: TRBJ2-7
abundance: -
v_gene: TRBV7-9
d_gene: TRBD1
CDR3aa: CASSSRDRAYEQYF
CDR3nt: TGTGCCAGCAGCTCCCGGGACAGGGCTTACGAGCAGTACTTC

j_gene: TRBJ1-5
abundance: -
v_gene: TRBV19
d_gene: -
CDR3aa: CASSTPSGGNQPQHF
CDR3nt: TGTGCCAGTAGTACCCCCTCAGGGGGCAATCAGCCCCAGCATTTT

j_gene: TRBJ2-3
abundance: -
v_gene: TRBV19
d_gene: TRBD2
CDR3aa: CASSRTSGSYYTDTQYF
CDR3nt: TGTGCCAGTAGCCGGACTAGCGGGAGTTATTACACAGATACGCAGTATTTT

j_gene: TRBJ1-5
abundance: -
v_gene: TRBV15
d_gene: -
CDR3aa: CATSRDEISFNQPQHF
CDR3nt: TGTGCCACCAGCAGAGATGAGATTAGCTTCAATCAGCCCCAGCATTTT

j_gene: TRBJ2-1
abundance: -
v_gene: TRBV10-3
d_gene: TRBD2
CDR3aa: CAISRRLADNEQFF
CDR3nt: TGTGCCATCAGTCGTAGACTAGCGGACAATGAGCAGTTCTTC

j_gene: TRBJ2-1
abundance: -
v_gene: TRBV11-3
d_gene: -
CDR3aa: CASSLAQDNEQFF
CDR3nt: TGTGCCAGCAGCTTAGCACAGGACAATGAGCAGTTCTTC

j_gene: TRBJ2-7
abundance: few
v_gene: TRBV7-2
d_gene: TRBD2
CDR3aa: CASSLLAGVYEQYF
CDR3nt: TGTGCCAGCAGCTTATTAGCGGGAGTGTACGAGCAGTACTTC

j_gene: TRBJ1-2
abundance: -
v_gene: TRBV28
d_gene: -
CDR3aa: CASSLNVDGYGYTF
CDR3nt: TGTGCCAGCAGTTTGAACGTCGACGGGTATGGCTACACCTTC

j_gene: TRBJ2-7
abundance: few
v_gene: TRBV6-5
d_gene: TRBD2
CDR3aa: CASSFTNFGLAGPLYF
CDR3nt: TGTGCCAGCAGTTTCACCAACTTTGGACTAGCGGGGCCACTGTACTTC

j_gene: TRBJ2-2
abundance: -
v_gene: TRBV27
d_gene: TRBD1
CDR3aa: CASSPFGTGRTNGELFF
CDR3nt: TGTGCCAGCAGTCCCTTCGGGACAGGACGTACGAACGGGGAGCTGTTTTTT

j_gene: TRBJ2-7
abundance: -
v_gene: TRBV7-2
d_gene: -
CDR3aa: CASSSSPGIEQYF
CDR3nt: TGTGCCAGCAGCTCATCTCCGGGTATCGAGCAGTACTTC

j_gene: TRBJ2-5
abundance: once
v_gene: TRBV7-2
d_gene: TRBD1
CDR3aa: CASSSGTGGETQYF
CDR3nt: TGTGCCAGCAGCTCCGGGACAGGGGGAGAGACCCAGTACTTC

j_gene: TRBJ1-2
abundance: -
v_gene: TRBV19
d_gene: TRBD1
CDR3aa: CASIRTGGVGHGYTF
CDR3nt: TGTGCCAGTATTCGGACAGGAGGGGTAGGGCATGGCTACACCTTC

j_gene: TRBJ1-4
abundance: few
v_gene: TRBV11-2
d_gene: -
CDR3aa: CASRRGEKLFF
CDR3nt: TGTGCCAGCAGGCGGGGGGAAAAACTGTTTTTT

j_gene: TRBJ1-3
abundance: -
v_gene: TRBV7-6
d_gene: -
CDR3aa: CASSLGGYGNTIYF
CDR3nt: TGTGCCAGCAGCTTAGGAGGTTATGGAAACACCATATATTTT

j_gene: TRBJ1-4
abundance: -
v_gene: TRBV19
d_gene: TRBD1
CDR3aa: CASSRGPGQGWKLFF
CDR3nt: TGTGCCAGTAGCAGGGGGCCGGGACAGGGGTGGAAACTGTTTTTT

j_gene: TRBJ2-5
abundance: -
v_gene: TRBV2
d_gene: -
CDR3aa: CASSDGASGSEETQYF
CDR3nt: TGTGCCAGCAGTGATGGGGCCTCCGGGAGCGAAGAGACCCAGTACTTC

j_gene: TRBJ2-7
abundance: -
v_gene: TRBV6-5
d_gene: TRBD1
CDR3aa: CASSYSGRGQWEQYF
CDR3nt: TGTGCCAGCAGTTATAGCGGCAGGGGGCAGTGGGAGCAGTACTTC

j_gene: TRBJ2-7
abundance: -
v_gene: TRBV19
d_gene: -
CDR3aa: CASSDKGLNAYEQYF
CDR3nt: TGTGCCAGTAGTGATAAGGGACTGAACGCCTACGAGCAGTACTTC

j_gene: TRBJ2-7
abundance: -
v_gene: TRBV4-1
d_gene: TRBD2
CDR3aa: CASSQVGTRDEQYF
CDR3nt: TGCGCCAGCAGCCAAGTGGGGACTAGAGACGAGCAGTACTTC

j_gene: TRBJ1-1
abundance: -
v_gene: TRBV10-3
d_gene: -
CDR3aa: CAISEKGDGAFF
CDR3nt: TGTGCCATCAGTGAGAAGGGGGATGGGGCTTTCTTT

j_gene: TRBJ2-1
abundance: -
v_gene: TRBV6-1
d_gene: TRBD2
CDR3aa: CASRPGLAVNEQFF
CDR3nt: TGTGCCAGCCGCCCGGGACTAGCGGTTAATGAGCAGTTCTTC

j_gene: TRBJ2-2
abundance: -
v_gene: TRBV9
d_gene: -
CDR3aa: CASSVGEFGELFF
CDR3nt: TGTGCCAGCAGCGTAGGAGAGTTCGGGGAGCTGTTTTTT

j_gene: TRBJ2-7
abundance: -
v_gene: TRBV4-1
d_gene: -
CDR3aa: CASSQTPDWPEQYF
CDR3nt: TGCGCCAGCAGCCAAACCCCCGACTGGCCCGAGCAGTACTTC

j_gene: TRBJ2-1
abundance: -
v_gene: TRBV6-6
d_gene: -
CDR3aa: CASSPTAYNEQFF
CDR3nt: TGTGCCAGCAGCCCGACAGCCTACAATGAGCAGTTCTTC

j_gene: TRBJ1-1
abundance: -
v_gene: TRBV10-3
d_gene: TRBD1
CDR3aa: CATKGAQVSEAFF
CDR3nt: TGTGCCACGAAGGGGGCGCAAGTTTCTGAAGCTTTCTTT

j_gene: TRBJ1-1
abundance: -
v_gene: TRBV6-1
d_gene: TRBD1
CDR3aa: CASRRDRGEAFF
CDR3nt: TGTGCCAGCAGGAGGGACAGAGGGGAAGCTTTCTTT

j_gene: TRBJ2-5
abundance: -
v_gene: TRBV7-2
d_gene: TRBD2
CDR3aa: CASSLGREWETQYF
CDR3nt: TGTGCCAGCAGCTTAGGGCGGGAGTGGGAGACCCAGTACTTC

j_gene: TRBJ2-1
abundance: -
v_gene: TRBV5-1
d_gene: TRBD2
CDR3aa: CASSWGLADYNEQFF
CDR3nt: TGCGCCAGCAGCTGGGGACTAGCGGACTACAATGAGCAGTTCTTC

j_gene: TRBJ2-2
abundance: -
v_gene: TRBV7-2
d_gene: TRBD2
CDR3aa: CASGKREGRTGELFF
CDR3nt: TGTGCCAGCGGCAAGCGGGAGGGCCGAACCGGGGAGCTGTTTTTT

j_gene: TRBJ2-3
abundance: -
v_gene: TRBV11-2
d_gene: -
CDR3aa: CASSLDRGETDTQYF
CDR3nt: TGTGCCAGCAGCTTAGATCGGGGTGAAACAGATACGCAGTATTTT

j_gene: TRBJ1-2
abundance: -
v_gene: TRBV18
d_gene: TRBD1
CDR3aa: CASSLRDSNYGYTF
CDR3nt: TGTGCCAGCTCACTTCGGGACAGCAACTATGGCTACACCTTC

j_gene: TRBJ2-5
abundance: -
v_gene: TRBV5-8
d_gene: TRBD1
CDR3aa: CASSVSDRGGETQYF
CDR3nt: TGTGCCAGCAGCGTGTCTGACAGGGGCGGGGAGACCCAGTACTTC

j_gene: TRBJ2-3
abundance: -
v_gene: TRBV6-5
d_gene: TRBD2
CDR3aa: CASSLIAGGVDTQYF
CDR3nt: TGTGCCAGCAGTTTGATAGCGGGAGGGGTAGATACGCAGTATTTT

j_gene: TRBJ2-1
abundance: -
v_gene: TRBV6-4
d_gene: -
CDR3aa: CASRGLNNEQFF
CDR3nt: TGTGCCAGCCGCGGACTGAACAATGAGCAGTTCTTC

j_gene: TRBJ1-1
abundance: -
v_gene: TRBV9
d_gene: -
CDR3aa: CASSPGVGAEAFF
CDR3nt: TGTGCCAGCAGCCCAGGTGTGGGAGCTGAAGCTTTCTTT

j_gene: TRBJ1-1
abundance: -
v_gene: TRBV21-1
d_gene: -
CDR3aa: CASSKGSRNTEAFF
CDR3nt: TGTGCCAGCAGCAAAGGTAGTAGGAACACTGAAGCTTTCTTT

j_gene: TRBJ2-3
abundance: -
v_gene: TRBV4-3
d_gene: -
CDR3aa: CASSQVGQSTDTQYF
CDR3nt: TGCGCCAGCAGCCAAGTTGGGCAGAGCACAGATACGCAGTATTTT

j_gene: TRBJ2-3
abundance: -
v_gene: TRBV5-1
d_gene: -
CDR3aa: CASSAAFITDTQYF
CDR3nt: TGCGCCAGCAGTGCAGCGTTTATCACAGATACGCAGTATTTT

j_gene: TRBJ1-2
abundance: -
v_gene: TRBV5-1
d_gene: -
CDR3aa: CASSLVTGSSGGYTF
CDR3nt: TGCGCCAGCAGCTTGGTTACAGGTTCCTCGGGTGGCTACACCTTC